One and the same sample provided the 10 T cell receptor beta chains below, sequenced in a study of T cell responses to AZD1222 COVID-19 vaccine (dated by TCRdb to about 2021). The time point label, as the study defines it: baseline before first vaccination. Receptor amplification or capture employed the immunoSEQ multiplex PCR assay. Here the immuneACCESS table is served through TCRdb, limited to in-frame sequences with V and J called. Missing clones are a known gap in these copies; in checked studies unresolved V genes cover under half, and the rest lacks a known reason. The sample includes 130,000 or so clones, with around 85% observed a single time. 9% to 9.5% of the sample is in the top ten clones. Sequencing used peripheral blood, obtained on day 0 of AZD1222 vaccination. These receptors all come from an adult in good health.

CDR3 nucleotides: TGTGCCAGCAGTTTACGAGGTGGAAACACCATATATTTT. Residues: CASSLRGGNTIYF. The chain couples TRBV27 to TRBJ1-3; no reliable D call. Looked up from germline, CDR1 is MNHEY and CDR2 is SMNVEV (reference sequence). CDR3 length: 13 residues. The V end was cut by 2 bases, the J end by 3 bases, with 5 bases between.

This rearrangement joins TRBV7-2 to TRBJ2-7, with D uncertain. Trimming stripped 1 base from V and 5 bases from J, with 12 bases between. Looked up from germline, CDR1 is SGHTA and CDR2 is FQGNSA. The CDR3 is made up of 14 amino acids. CDR3 in amino acids: CASSLGYSFHEQYF. In DNA, the CDR3 is TGTGCCAGCAGCTTAGGCTATTCCTTCCACGAGCAGTACTTC.

V and J are TRBV28 and TRBJ2-4; D gene ambiguous. Trimming cost V 5 bases and J 0 bases, with 5 bases left between them. CDR3 length: 13 amino acids. Germline V gene lookup returns CDR1 MDHEN and CDR2 SYDVKM. CDR3 amino acids: CASSPPAKNIQYF. The CDR3 coding sequence is TGTGCCAGCAGTCCCCCAGCCAAAAACATTCAGTACTTC.

The V call is TRBV28, the J call TRBJ1-4; 7 bases map to TRBD1. From germline, CDR1 is MDHEN and CDR2 SYDVKM. V shed 3 bases and J 6 bases; nucleotides not matched to a gene: 7. The CDR3 has 15 residues. The CDR3: CASSFPSGTDEKLFF. The DNA of the CDR3 is TGTGCCAGCAGTTTTCCCTCCGGGACAGATGAAAAACTGTTTTTT.

The rearrangement uses TRBV5-6 and TRBJ2-5; 8 bases map to TRBD2. CDR3 length equals 16 residues. Losses at the gene ends were 4 bases for V and 7 bases for J; bases not matched to a gene: 15. Germline V gives CDR1 SGHDT, CDR2 YYEEEE. The CDR3 DNA reads as TGTGCCAGCAGCCAACGGACTAGCCGCACGATTGGGACCCAGTACTTC. Protein product: CASSQRTSRTIGTQYF.

The chain combines TRBV10-3 with TRBJ1-6; D gene unclear. Trimming took 3 bases from V and 0 from J, leaving 6 bases between them. Per the germline V gene, CDR1 is ENHRY and CDR2 is SYGVKD. This CDR3 comprises 15 residues. The CDR3 sequence is CAISDGSSYNSPLHF. In DNA form, the CDR3 reads TGTGCCATCAGTGATGGGAGCTCCTATAATTCACCCCTCCACTTT.

J is TRBJ1-1 and V is TRBV4-1; 12 bases line up with TRBD1. CDR3 length equals 15 residues. With 9 bases clipped from V and 2 bases from J, the junction kept 7 bases outside the gene matches. Germline-derived CDR1 and CDR2 are MGHRA and YSYEKL. DNA of the CDR3: TGCGCCAGTACCCGGGGACAGGGGGCAAACACTGAAGCTTTCTTT. It is translated as CASTRGQGANTEAFF.

The V gene is TRBV27, the J gene TRBJ2-7; D gene uncertain. CDR1 and CDR2 (germline): MNHEY, SMNVEV (reference sequence). This CDR3 spans 15 amino acids. V lost 5 bases and J lost 2, with 16 bases in between. The CDR3 bases are TGTGCCAGCAGTGCCGAGATTAAACTTGCCTACGAGCAGTACTTC. It is translated as CASSAEIKLAYEQYF.

The chain links TRBV9 to TRBJ1-3; 7 nucleotides match TRBD1. Per the germline V gene, CDR1 is SGDLS and CDR2 is YYNGEE. This CDR3 is built from 14 residues. The trim removed 2 bases at V and 7 bases at J, leaving 6 bases unmatched. The CDR3 coding sequence is TGTGCCAGCAGCGTGGGACAGTATTCCAACACCATATATTTT. Encoded protein: CASSVGQYSNTIYF.

The V call is TRBV19, the J call TRBJ1-2; a possible D gene is TRBD1 (6 bases). This CDR3 is 14 amino acids long. From germline, CDR1 is LNHDA and CDR2 SQIVND (reference sequence). V gave up 7 bases and J gave up 2 bases, with 14 bases separating them. CDR3 in amino acids: CASIRRQGNYGYTF. CDR3 DNA: TGTGCCAGTATCCGGCGGCAGGGGAACTATGGCTACACCTTC.